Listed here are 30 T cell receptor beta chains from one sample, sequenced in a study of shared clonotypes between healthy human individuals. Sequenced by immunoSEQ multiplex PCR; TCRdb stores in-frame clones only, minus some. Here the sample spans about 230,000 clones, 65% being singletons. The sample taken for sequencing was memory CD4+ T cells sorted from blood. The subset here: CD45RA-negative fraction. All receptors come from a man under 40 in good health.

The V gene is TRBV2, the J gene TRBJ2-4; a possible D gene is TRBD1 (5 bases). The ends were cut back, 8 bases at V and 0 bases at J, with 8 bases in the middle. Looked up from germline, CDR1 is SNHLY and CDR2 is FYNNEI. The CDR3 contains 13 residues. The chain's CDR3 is CASLGLAKNIQYF. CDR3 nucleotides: TGTGCCAGCTTGGGGCTAGCCAAAAACATTCAGTACTTC.

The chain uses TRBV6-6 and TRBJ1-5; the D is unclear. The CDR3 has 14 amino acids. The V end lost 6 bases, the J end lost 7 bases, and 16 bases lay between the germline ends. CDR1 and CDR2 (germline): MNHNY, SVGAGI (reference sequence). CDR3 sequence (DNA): TGTGCCAGCAGCCCCGGGGTCTGGGGACAGCCCCAGCATTTT. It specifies CASSPGVWGQPQHF.

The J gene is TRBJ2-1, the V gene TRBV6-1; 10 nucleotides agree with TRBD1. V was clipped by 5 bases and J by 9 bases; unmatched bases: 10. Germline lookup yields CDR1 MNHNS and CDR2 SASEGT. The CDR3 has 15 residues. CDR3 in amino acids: CASSLRDRGQSEQFF. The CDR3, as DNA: TGTGCCAGCAGTCTCCGGGACAGGGGTCAGAGTGAGCAGTTCTTC.

CDR3 in amino acids: CASSPADRDEQYF. The CDR3 DNA reads TGTGCCAGCAGCCCGGCCGACAGGGACGAGCAGTACTTC. The V and J genes are TRBV5-4 and TRBJ2-7; 7 bases agree with TRBD1. Unmatched junction bases numbered 6, after V lost 4 bases and J lost 5 bases. In germline, CDR1 is SGHNT, CDR2 YYREEE (reference sequence). The CDR3 is 13 amino acids.

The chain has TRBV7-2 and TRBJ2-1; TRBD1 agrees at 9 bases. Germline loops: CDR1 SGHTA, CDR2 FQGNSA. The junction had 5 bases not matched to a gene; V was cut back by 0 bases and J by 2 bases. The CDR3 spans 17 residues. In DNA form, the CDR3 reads TGTGCCAGCAGCTTAGCGGGGACAGGGTTGGCCTACAATGAGCAGTTCTTC. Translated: CASSLAGTGLAYNEQFF.

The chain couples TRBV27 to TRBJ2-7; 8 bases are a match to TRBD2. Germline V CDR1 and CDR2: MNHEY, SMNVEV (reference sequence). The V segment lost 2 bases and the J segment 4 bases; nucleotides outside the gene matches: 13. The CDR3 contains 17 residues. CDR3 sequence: CASSLSPVTSGTYEQYF. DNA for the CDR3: TGTGCCAGCAGTTTAAGCCCGGTAACTAGCGGAACTTACGAGCAGTACTTC.

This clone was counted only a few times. In DNA, the CDR3 is TGTGCCAGCCGGCGGGGGACAGGGTCCTACGAGCAGTACTTC. Translating it yields CASRRGTGSYEQYF. The rearrangement joins TRBV27 to TRBJ2-7; TRBD1 matches at 9 bases. The CDR3 spans 14 residues. Germline V CDR1 and CDR2: MNHEY, SMNVEV (reference sequence). Unmatched junction bases numbered 6, after V lost 8 bases and J lost 1 base.

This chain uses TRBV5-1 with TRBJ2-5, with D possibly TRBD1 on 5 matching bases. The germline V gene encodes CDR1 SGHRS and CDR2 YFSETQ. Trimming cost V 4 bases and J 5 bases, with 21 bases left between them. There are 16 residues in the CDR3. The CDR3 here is CASSPQGVGGQETQYF. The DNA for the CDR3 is TGCGCCAGCAGCCCGCAAGGGGTCGGCGGCCAGGAGACCCAGTACTTC.

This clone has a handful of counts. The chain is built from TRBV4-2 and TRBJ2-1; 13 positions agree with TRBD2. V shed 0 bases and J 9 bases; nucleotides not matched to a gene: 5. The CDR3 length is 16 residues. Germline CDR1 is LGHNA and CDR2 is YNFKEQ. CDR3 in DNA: TGTGCCAGCAGCCAAGATGAACTAGCGGGAGGGCGTGAGCAGTTCTTC. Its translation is CASSQDELAGGREQFF.

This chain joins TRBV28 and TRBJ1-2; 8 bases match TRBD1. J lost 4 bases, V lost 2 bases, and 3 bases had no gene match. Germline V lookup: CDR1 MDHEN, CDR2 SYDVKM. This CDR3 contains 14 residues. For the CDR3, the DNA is TGTGCCAGCAGTTTAAGAACAGGGGGCTATGGCTACACCTTC. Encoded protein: CASSLRTGGYGYTF.

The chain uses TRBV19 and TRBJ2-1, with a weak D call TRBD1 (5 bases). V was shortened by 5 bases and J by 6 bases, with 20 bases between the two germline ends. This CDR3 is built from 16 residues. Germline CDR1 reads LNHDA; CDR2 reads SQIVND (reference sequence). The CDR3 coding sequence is TGTGCCAGTAGTTTTCTGGGGCTAGTTTCTCCCAATGAGCAGTTCTTC. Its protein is CASSFLGLVSPNEQFF.

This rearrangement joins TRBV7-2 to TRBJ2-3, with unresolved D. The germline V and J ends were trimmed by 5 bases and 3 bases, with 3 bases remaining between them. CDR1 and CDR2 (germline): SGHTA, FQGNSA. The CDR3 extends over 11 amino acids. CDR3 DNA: TGTGCCAGCAGCATTACAGATACGCAGTATTTT. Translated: CASSITDTQYF.

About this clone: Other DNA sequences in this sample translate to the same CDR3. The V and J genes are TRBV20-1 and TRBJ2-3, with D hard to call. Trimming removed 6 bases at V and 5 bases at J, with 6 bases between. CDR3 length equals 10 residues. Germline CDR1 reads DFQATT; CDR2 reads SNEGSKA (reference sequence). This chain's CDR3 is CSAPRDTQYF. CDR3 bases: TGCAGTGCGCCCAGAGATACGCAGTATTTT.

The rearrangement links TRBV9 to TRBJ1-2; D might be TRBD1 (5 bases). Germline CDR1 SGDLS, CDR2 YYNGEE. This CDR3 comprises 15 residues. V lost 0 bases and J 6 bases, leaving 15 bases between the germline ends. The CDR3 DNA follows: TGTGCCAGCAGCGTAGCTAGGACATCTATGGATGGCTACACCTTC. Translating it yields CASSVARTSMDGYTF.

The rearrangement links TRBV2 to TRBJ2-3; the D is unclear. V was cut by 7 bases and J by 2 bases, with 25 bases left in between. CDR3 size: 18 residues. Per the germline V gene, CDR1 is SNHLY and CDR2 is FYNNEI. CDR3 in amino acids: CASTPVVRALGYTDTQYF. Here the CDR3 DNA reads TGTGCCAGCACTCCCGTGGTGCGAGCTCTCGGCTACACAGATACGCAGTATTTT.

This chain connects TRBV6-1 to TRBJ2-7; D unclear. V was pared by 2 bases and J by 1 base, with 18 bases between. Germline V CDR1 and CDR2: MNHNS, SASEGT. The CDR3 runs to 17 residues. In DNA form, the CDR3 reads TGTGCCAGCAGTGAAATCAGGTCCTCTCACACTTCCTACGAGCAGTACTTC. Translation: CASSEIRSSHTSYEQYF.

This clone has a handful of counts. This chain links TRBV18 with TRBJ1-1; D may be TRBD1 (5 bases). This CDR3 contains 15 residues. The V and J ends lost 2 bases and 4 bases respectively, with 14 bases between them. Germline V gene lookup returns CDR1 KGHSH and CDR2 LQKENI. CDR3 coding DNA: TGTGCCAGCTCACCATCGGGACCCGCCGGCACTGAAGCTTTCTTT. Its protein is CASSPSGPAGTEAFF.

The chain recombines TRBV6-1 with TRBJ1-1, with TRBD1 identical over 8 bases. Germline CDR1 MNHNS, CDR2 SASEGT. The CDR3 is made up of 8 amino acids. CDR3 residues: CATGVAFF. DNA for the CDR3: TGTGCGACAGGGGTAGCTTTCTTT.

This chain's CDR3 is CASSYRQGENIQYF. In DNA form, the CDR3 reads TGTGCCAGCAGTTATAGGCAGGGCGAAAACATTCAGTACTTC. The chain links TRBV6-5 to TRBJ2-4; D possibly corresponds to TRBD1 (5 bases). Deletions cut 3 bases from V and 5 bases from J, with 11 bases between. Per germline, CDR1 MNHEY and CDR2 SVGAGI. CDR3 length: 14 residues.

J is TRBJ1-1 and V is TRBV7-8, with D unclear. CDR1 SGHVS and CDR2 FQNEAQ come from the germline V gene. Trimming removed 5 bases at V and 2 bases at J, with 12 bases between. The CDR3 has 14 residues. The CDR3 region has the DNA TGTGCCAGCAGCCCCCGTAGAGGAAACACTGAAGCTTTCTTT. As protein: CASSPRRGNTEAFF. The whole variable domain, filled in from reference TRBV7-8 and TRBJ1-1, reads GAGVSQSPRYKVAKRGQDVALRCDPISGHVSLFWYQQALGQGPEFLTYFQNEAQLDKSGLPSDRFFAERPEGSVSTLKIQRTQQEDSAVYLCASSPRRGNTEAFFGQGTRLTVV.

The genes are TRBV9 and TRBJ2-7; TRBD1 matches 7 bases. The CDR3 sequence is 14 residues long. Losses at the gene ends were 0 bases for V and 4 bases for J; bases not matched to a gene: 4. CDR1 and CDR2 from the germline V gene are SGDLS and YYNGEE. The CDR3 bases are TGTGCCAGCAGCGTAGGACAGGGTTTATACGAGCAGTACTTC. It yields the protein CASSVGQGLYEQYF.

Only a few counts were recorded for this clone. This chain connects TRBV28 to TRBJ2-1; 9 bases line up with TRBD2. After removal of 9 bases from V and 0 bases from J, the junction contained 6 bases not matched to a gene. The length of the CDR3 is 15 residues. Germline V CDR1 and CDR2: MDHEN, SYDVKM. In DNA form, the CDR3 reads TGTGCCAGTTTAGCGGGGGCTAACTCCTACAATGAGCAGTTCTTC. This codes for CASLAGANSYNEQFF. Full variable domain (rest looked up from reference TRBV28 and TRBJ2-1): DVKVTQSSRYLVKRTGEKVFLECVQDMDHENMFWYRQDPGLGLRLIYFSYDVKMKEKGDIPEGYSVSREKKERFSLILESASTNQTSMYLCASLAGANSYNEQFFGPGTRLTVL.

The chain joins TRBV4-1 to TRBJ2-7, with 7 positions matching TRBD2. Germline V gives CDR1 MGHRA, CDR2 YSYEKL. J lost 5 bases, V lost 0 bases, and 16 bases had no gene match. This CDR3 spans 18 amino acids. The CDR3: CASSQDSSTSVVSNEQYF. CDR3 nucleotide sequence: TGCGCCAGCAGCCAAGATTCCTCAACTAGCGTTGTATCGAACGAGCAGTACTTC.

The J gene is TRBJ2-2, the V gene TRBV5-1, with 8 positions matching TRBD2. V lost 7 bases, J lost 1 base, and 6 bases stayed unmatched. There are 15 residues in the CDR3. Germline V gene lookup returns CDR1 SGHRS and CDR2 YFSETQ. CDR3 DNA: TGCGCCAGCGCGAGCGGGAGCTGGAACACCGGGGAGCTGTTTTTT. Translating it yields CASASGSWNTGELFF.

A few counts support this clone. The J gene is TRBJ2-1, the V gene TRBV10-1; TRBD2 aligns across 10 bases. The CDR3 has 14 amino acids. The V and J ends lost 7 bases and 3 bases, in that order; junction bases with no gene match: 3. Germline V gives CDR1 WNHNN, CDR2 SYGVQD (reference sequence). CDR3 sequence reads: CASMASGSYNEQFF. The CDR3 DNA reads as TGCGCCAGCATGGCTAGCGGGAGCTACAATGAGCAGTTCTTC.

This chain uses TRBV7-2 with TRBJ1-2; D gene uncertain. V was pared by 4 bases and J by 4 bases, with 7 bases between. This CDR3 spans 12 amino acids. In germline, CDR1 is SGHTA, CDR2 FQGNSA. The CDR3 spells CASSSSSYGYTF. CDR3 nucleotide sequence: TGTGCCAGCAGCTCTTCTTCCTATGGCTACACCTTC. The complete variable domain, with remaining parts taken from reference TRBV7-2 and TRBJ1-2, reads GAGVSQSPSNKVTEKGKDVELRCDPISGHTALYWYRQSLGQGLEFLIYFQGNSAPDKSGLPSDRFSAERTGGSVSTLTIQRTQQEDSAVYLCASSSSSYGYTFGSGTRLTVV.

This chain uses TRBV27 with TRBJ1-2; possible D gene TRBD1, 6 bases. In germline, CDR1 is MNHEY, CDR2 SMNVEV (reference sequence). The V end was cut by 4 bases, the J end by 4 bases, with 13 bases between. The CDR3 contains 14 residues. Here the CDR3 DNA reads TGTGCCAGCAGTTCGTGGGGGCCTGCCTATGGCTACACCTTC. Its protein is CASSSWGPAYGYTF.

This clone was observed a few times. CDR3: CASSLGGRSDTQYF. CDR3 coding DNA: TGTGCCAGCAGCTTAGGGGGGAGGTCAGATACGCAGTATTTT. The J gene is TRBJ2-3, the V gene TRBV7-6; TRBD2 might be the D (6 bases). The CDR3 spans 14 residues. The germline V and J ends were trimmed by 1 base and 4 bases, with 9 bases remaining between them. Germline CDR1 and CDR2: SGHVS and FNYEAQ. Drawing the rest from reference TRBV7-6 and TRBJ2-3, the complete variable domain is GAGVSQSPRYKVTKRGQDVALRCDPISGHVSLYWYRQALGQGPEFLTYFNYEAQQDKSGLPNDRFSAERPEGSISTLTIQRTEQRDSAMYRCASSLGGRSDTQYFGPGTRLTVL.

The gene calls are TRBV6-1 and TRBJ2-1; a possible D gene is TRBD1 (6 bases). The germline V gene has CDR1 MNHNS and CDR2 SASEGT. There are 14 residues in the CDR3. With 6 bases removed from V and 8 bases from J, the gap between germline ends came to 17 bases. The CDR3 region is CASSSRGLWDEQFF. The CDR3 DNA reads TGTGCCAGCAGCAGCAGGGGCCTGTGGGATGAGCAGTTCTTC.

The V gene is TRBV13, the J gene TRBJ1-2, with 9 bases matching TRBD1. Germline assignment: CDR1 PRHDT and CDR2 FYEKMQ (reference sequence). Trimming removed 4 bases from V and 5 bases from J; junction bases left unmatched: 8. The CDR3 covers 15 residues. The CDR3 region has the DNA TGTGCCAGCAGCTCCTCGGGGACAGGGTCTTATGGCTACACCTTC. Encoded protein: CASSSSGTGSYGYTF.